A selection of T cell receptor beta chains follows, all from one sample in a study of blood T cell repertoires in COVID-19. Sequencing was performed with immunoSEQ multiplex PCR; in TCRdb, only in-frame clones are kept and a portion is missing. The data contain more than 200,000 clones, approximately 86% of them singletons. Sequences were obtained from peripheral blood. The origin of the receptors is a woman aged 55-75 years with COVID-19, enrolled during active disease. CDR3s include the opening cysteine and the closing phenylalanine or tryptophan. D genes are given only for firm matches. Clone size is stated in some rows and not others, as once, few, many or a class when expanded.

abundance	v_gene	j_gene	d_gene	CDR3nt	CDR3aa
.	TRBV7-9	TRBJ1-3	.	TGTGCCAGCAGCTTATCACAAATATCTGGAAACACCATATATTTT	CASSLSQISGNTIYF
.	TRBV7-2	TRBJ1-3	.	TGTGCCAGCAGTTCCCCTTACTCTGGAAACACCATATATTTT	CASSSPYSGNTIYF
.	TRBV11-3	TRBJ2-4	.	TGTGCCAGCAGCTTAGAGATTATGGCAATCCAGGGTGTCTTAAAGAACATTCAGTACTTC	CASSLEIMAIQGVLKNIQYF
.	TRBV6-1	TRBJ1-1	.	TGTGCCAGCAGTCCTCTTCGCTTTCAGGGGCAGGCTTTCTTT	CASSPLRFQGQAFF
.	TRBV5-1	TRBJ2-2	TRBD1	TGCGCCAGCAGCATCGGGACAGATACCGGGGAGCTGTTTTTT	CASSIGTDTGELFF
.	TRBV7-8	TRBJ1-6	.	TGTGCCAGCAGCTCGCAGCCACCCGACGGGAGCTCCTATAATTCACCCCTCCACTTT	CASSSQPPDGSSYNSPLHF
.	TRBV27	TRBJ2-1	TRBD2	TGTGCCAGCAGTTTTAGGGGACTAGGGTTGTTCTTC	CASSFRGLGLFF
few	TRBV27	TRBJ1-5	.	TGTGCCAGCAGTCCCCTGGCAGGGGCGAGCAATCAGCCCCAGCATTTT	CASSPLAGASNQPQHF
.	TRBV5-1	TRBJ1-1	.	TGCGCCAGCAGCTTGGGTGGCACGGGGGAATCTGAAGCTTTCTTT	CASSLGGTGESEAFF
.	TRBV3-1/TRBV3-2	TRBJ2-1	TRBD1	TGTGCCAGCAGCCAAGAGGTTGAGTCAGGGGGCATTCGGAATGAGCAGTTCTTC	CASSQEVESGGIRNEQFF
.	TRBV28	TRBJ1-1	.	TGTGCCAGCAGGTCCGGGGAGTTGAACACTGAAGCTTTCTTT	CASRSGELNTEAFF
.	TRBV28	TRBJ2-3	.	TGTGCCACCTACGAACCGGATACGCAGTATTTT	CATYEPDTQYF
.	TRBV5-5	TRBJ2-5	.	TGTGCCAGCAGCTTGGGAGGGTCTCACCAGGAGACCCAGTACTTC	CASSLGGSHQETQYF
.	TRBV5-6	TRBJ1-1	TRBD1	TGTGCCAGCAGCCCTTTCGACAGGGGAGAAGCTTTCTTT	CASSPFDRGEAFF
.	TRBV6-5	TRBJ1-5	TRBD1	TGTGCCAGCAGGGGACAGGGTGGCAAGCCCCAGCATTTT	CASRGQGGKPQHF
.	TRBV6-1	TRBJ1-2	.	TGTGCCAGCAGTGAAGCGCGAGTGGTAACAGCTAACTATGGCTACACCTTC	CASSEARVVTANYGYTF
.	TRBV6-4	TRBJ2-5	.	TGTGCCAGCAGTGACCCCAGACAGTTCCAAGAGACCCAGTACTTC	CASSDPRQFQETQYF